One and the same sample provided the 6 T cell receptor beta chains below, sequenced in a study of OX40 agonist ivuxolimab in advanced cancers. Measured with immunoSEQ multiplex PCR; TCRdb has only the in-frame clones, and not every one. The repertoire has more than 80,000 clones, around 90% of them found once; the top ten carry around 1.6%. The source material was CD4+ or CD8+ T cells sorted from blood, sampled in a trial of the OX40 agonist ivuxolimab. These receptor sequences come from an adult with an advanced solid tumor such as melanoma, head and neck, liver or kidney cancer.

V and J are TRBV19 and TRBJ1-2; D possibly corresponds to TRBD1 (5 bases). The CDR3 has 14 residues. Germline V CDR1 and CDR2: LNHDA, SQIVND (reference sequence). Trimming cost V 3 bases and J 8 bases, with 16 bases left between them. CDR3 in amino acids: CASSIPGGAEGYTF. The CDR3, as DNA: TGTGCCAGTAGTATCCCAGGCGGGGCGGAAGGCTACACCTTC. Combining the CDR3 with reference TRBV19 and TRBJ1-2 gives the whole variable domain DGGITQSPKYLFRKEGQNVTLSCEQNLNHDAMYWYRQDPGQGLRLIYYSQIVNDFQKGDIAEGYSVSREKKESFPLTVTSAQKNPTAFYLCASSIPGGAEGYTFGSGTRLTVV.

The chain combines TRBV5-4 with TRBJ2-5; D might be TRBD1 or TRBD2, each matching 6 bases. Germline V gene data show CDR1 as SGHNT and CDR2 as YYREEE (reference sequence). The CDR3 consists of 16 residues. Deletions cut 0 bases from V and 5 bases from J, with 17 bases between. The CDR3: CASSLEGGLAFETQYF. The CDR3 coding sequence is TGTGCCAGCAGCTTGGAAGGGGGGTTGGCATTCGAGACCCAGTACTTC.

The chain employs TRBV18 and TRBJ2-5, with D possibly TRBD2 on 5 matching bases. The CDR3 contains 14 residues. V was shortened by 3 bases and J by 4 bases, with 12 bases between the two germline ends. The germline V gene has CDR1 KGHSH and CDR2 LQKENI. The DNA for the CDR3 is TGTGCCAGCTCACCCTACGGGGTCGGAGAGACCCAGTACTTC. It is translated as CASSPYGVGETQYF. The complete variable domain, with remaining parts taken from reference TRBV18 and TRBJ2-5, reads NAGVMQNPRHLVRRRGQEARLRCSPMKGHSHVYWYRQLPEEGLKFMVYLQKENIIDESGMPKERFSAEFPKEGPSILRIQQVVRGDSAAYFCASSPYGVGETQYFGPGTRLLVL.

This chain connects TRBV7-9 to TRBJ2-4; D gene unclear. The CDR3 is 16 residues long. The V gene lost 1 base and the J gene lost 0 bases, with 10 bases spanning the gap. From germline, CDR1 is SEHNR and CDR2 FQNEAQ (reference sequence). The CDR3 sequence is CASSLGDYSAKNIQYF. As DNA, the CDR3 is TGTGCCAGCAGCTTAGGCGATTACTCAGCCAAAAACATTCAGTACTTC.

CDR3 nucleotide sequence: TGTGCCAGCAGCTTAGCGGTTTGGGGGAGCGGCTACGAGCAGTACTTC. Translating it yields CASSLAVWGSGYEQYF. V gene TRBV7-6 combines with J gene TRBJ2-7, with D perhaps assigned TRBD1 or TRBD2 (5 bases each). CDR1 is SGHVS, CDR2 FNYEAQ, per germline. The CDR3 is 16 residues long. Trimming left V 0 bases short and J 3 bases short, with 15 bases between.

The chain employs TRBV18 and TRBJ2-1, with 12 bases that match TRBD2. CDR1 is KGHSH and CDR2 is LQKENI in the germline V gene. The CDR3 totals 15 residues. The V segment lost 3 bases and the J segment 7 bases; nucleotides outside the gene matches: 4. This chain's CDR3 is CASSPSSGRANEQFF. The DNA of the CDR3 is TGTGCCAGCTCACCCTCTAGCGGGAGGGCGAATGAGCAGTTCTTC. The variable domain in full, with the rest retrieved from reference TRBV18 and TRBJ2-1, is NAGVMQNPRHLVRRRGQEARLRCSPMKGHSHVYWYRQLPEEGLKFMVYLQKENIIDESGMPKERFSAEFPKEGPSILRIQQVVRGDSAAYFCASSPSSGRANEQFFGPGTRLTVL.